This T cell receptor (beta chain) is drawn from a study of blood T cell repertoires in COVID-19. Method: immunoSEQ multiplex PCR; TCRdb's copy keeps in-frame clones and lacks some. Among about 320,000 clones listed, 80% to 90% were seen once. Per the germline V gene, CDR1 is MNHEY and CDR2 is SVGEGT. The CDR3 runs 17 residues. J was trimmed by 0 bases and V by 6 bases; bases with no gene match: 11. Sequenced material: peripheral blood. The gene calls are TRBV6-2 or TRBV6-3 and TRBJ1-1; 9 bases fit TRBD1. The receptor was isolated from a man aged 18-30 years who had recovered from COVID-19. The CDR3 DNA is TGTGCCAGCAGCTATTCCCGGGACAGGGTGATGAACACTGAAGCTTTCTTT. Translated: CASSYSRDRVMNTEAFF.